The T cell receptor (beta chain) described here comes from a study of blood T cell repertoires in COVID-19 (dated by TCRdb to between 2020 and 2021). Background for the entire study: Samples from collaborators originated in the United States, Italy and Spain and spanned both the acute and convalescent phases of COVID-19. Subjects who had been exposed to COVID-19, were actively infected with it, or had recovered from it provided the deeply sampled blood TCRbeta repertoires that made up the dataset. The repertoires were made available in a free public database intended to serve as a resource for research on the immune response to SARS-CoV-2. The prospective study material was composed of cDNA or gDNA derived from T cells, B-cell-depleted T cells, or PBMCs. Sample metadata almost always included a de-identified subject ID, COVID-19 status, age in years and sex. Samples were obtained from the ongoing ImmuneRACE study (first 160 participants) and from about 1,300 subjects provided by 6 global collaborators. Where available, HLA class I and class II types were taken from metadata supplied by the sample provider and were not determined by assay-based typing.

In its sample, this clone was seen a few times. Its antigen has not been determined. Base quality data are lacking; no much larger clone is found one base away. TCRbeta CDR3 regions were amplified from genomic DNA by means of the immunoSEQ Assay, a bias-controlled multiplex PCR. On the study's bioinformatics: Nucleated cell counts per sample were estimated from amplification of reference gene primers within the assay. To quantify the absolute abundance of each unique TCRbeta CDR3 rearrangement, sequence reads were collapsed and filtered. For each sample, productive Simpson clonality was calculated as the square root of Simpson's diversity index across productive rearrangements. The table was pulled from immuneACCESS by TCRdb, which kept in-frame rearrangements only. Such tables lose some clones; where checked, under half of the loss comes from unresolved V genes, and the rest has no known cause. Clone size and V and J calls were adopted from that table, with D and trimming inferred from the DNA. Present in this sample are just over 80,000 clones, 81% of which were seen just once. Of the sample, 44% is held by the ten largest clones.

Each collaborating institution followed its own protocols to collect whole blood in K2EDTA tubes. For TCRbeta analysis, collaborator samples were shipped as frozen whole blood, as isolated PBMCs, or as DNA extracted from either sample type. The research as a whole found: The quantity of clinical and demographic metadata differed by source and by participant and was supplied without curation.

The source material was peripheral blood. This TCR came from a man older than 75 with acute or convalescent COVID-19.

The DNA is TGTGCCAGTAGTAGGAGGGAATTGGACACTGAAGCTTTCTTT. This yields the protein CASSRRELDTEAFF. Rearrangement joined TRBV19 to TRBJ1-1; confidence is insufficient to name the D gene. CDR1 and CDR2 were assigned from the germline V gene (reference sequence) as LNHDA and SQIVND. Between the V and J ends, shortened by 4 bases and 3 bases respectively, the junction contains 12 bases. The CDR3 holds 14 amino acids from the cysteine to the phenylalanine. The read is trimmed to its CDR3 DNA, 42 bases read in frame from base 1.